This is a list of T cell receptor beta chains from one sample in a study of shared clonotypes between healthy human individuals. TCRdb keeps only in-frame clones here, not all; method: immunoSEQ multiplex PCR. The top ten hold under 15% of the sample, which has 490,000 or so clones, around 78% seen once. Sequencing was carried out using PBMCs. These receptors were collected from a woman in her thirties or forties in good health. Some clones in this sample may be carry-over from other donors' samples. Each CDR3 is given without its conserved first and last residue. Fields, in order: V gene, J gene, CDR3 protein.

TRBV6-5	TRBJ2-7	ASSYKRTGYEQY
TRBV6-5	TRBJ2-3	ASSSRVQDTQY
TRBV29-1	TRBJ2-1	SVGLGGLGNEQF
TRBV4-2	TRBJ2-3	ASSQGLAGDGTDTQY
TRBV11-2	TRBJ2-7	ASSFTGTSGSETYEQY
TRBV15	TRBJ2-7	ATSRDKTAFEQY
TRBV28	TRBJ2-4	ASSPGGQLKNIQY
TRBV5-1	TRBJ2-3	ASSLGTETDTQY
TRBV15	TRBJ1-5	ATSRDSDRDQPQH
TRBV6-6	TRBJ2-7	ASSYSRTGGHHEQY
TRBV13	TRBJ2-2	ASSLQGRRANTGELF
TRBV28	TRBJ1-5	ASMGPNQPRH
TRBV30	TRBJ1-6	AWGNLDSPLH
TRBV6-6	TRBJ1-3	ASGNRGRGNTIY
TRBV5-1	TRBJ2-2	ASSSRQGNTGELF
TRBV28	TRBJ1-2	ASNQWGASPDYGYT
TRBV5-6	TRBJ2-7	ASSSGVSYEQY
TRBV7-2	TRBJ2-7	ASSRRHRVNEQY
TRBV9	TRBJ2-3	ASSVGIQSTDTQY
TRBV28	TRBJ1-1	ASSLSGRGRDTEAF
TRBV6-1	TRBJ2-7	ASSVTRDPVWEQY
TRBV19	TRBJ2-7	ASSATPLPGRRHEQY
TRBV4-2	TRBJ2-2	ASSLTGLAGELF
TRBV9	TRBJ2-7	ASSPGLAKDEQY
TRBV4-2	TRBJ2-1	ASSGLSGSYNEQF
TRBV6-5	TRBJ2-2	ASSAQEGGELF
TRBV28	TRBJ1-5	ATRDQPQH
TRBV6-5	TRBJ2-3	ASSYRRFTDTQY
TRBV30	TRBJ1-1	AWTRERDTEAF
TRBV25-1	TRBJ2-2	ASRKPGGRNTGELF
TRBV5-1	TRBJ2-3	ASSWGQGTDTQY
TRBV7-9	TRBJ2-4	ASSLGPGNIQY
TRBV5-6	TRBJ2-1	ASSLLTYNEQF
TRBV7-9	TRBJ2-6	ASSLASVAGANVLT
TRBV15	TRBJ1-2	ATSRDPWGGAVGYT
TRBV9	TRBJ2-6	ASEVTAGANVLT
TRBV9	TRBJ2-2	ASRAALANTGELF
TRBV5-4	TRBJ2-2	ASSFGGRANTGELF
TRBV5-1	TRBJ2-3	ASSLTSRRFTDTQY
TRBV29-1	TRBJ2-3	SVEGVRGVSTDTQY
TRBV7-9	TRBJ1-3	ASSLVGGTGGNTIY
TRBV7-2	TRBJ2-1	ASSRGLAVYNEQF
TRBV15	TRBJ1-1	ATSPRQGWGTEAF
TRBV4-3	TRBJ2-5	ASSLTPGQGGETQY
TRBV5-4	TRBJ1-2	ASSLDGQNYGYT
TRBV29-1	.	SVEGLAGGPNEQY
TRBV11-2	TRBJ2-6	ASSLDSWSSGANVLT
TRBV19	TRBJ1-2	ASSTGTVIDYGYT